Reported below is one T cell receptor beta chain. The antigen is unknown. The source of the sample is a study of CD8 T cells in Susac syndrome. Study-level findings and limits: The study's TCR sequencing and HLA analysis covered a relatively small number of individuals, and the study acknowledged this.

When the RNA was reverse transcribed, random hexamers were used with an input of roughly 0.45 to 1 ug. The CDR3 of TCR beta was amplified by immunoSEQ multiplex PCR across 54 Vbeta and 13 Jbeta. Via MiXCR, TCRdb re-called the immunoSEQ multiplex PCR reads, giving one row per CDR3 protein. The sample has 130,000 to 150,000 distinct CDR3 sequences; roughly 94% are singletons. Sequenced: CD4+ T cells from PBMCs. The TCR comes from a human donor in good health.

DNA for the CDR3: TGTGCCAGCAGTGGACAGCGGTCCTACGAGCAGTACTTC. It codes for CASSGQRSYEQYF. The chain has TRBV2 and TRBJ2-7; D possibly uses TRBD1 or TRBD2 (5 bases each). Trimming cost V 4 bases and J 1 base, with 8 bases left between them. CDR1 SNHLY and CDR2 FYNNEI come from the germline V gene. The CDR3 totals 13 residues. Combining the CDR3 with reference TRBV2 and TRBJ2-7 gives the whole variable domain EPEVTQTPSHQVTQMGQEVILRCVPISNHLYFYWYRQILGQKVEFLVSFYNNEISEKSEIFDDQFSVERPDGSNFTLKIRSTKLEDSAMYFCASSGQRSYEQYFGPGTRLTVT.